This is a list of T cell receptor beta chains from one sample in a study of T-cell reconstitution after alpha-beta-depleted transplantation in children. TCRdb independently ran MiXCR on the PCR reads; one entry per CDR3 protein. The profile shows 750,000 to 950,000 distinct CDR3 sequences, roughly 15% of them singletons. This specimen consisted of PBMCs, mostly from graft donor cells, obtained 360 days after TCRalphabeta/CD19-depleted stem cell transplant. The receptors originated from a male patient younger than 18 who had a stem cell transplant for acute lymphoblastic leukemia, so the T cells may come from the graft donor. CDR3s include the opening cysteine and the closing phenylalanine or tryptophan. D genes are given only for firm matches. Size tells how often a clone was seen (once, few, many) or the class of an expanded clone, and some rows leave it out.

TRBV7-8	.	medium-sized	TRBJ2-5	CASSSTEFVYQETQYF	TGTGCCAGCAGCTCAACAGAATTTGTTTACCAAGAGACCCAGTACTTC
TRBV20-1	.	.	TRBJ2-1	CSASWARPVLYNEQFF	TGCAGTGCTAGTTGGGCGCGACCTGTACTCTACAATGAGCAGTTCTTC
TRBV24-1	.	.	TRBJ2-1	CATGTASYNEQFF	TGTGCCACCGGGACTGCCTCCTACAATGAGCAGTTCTTC
TRBV11-2	TRBD2	many	TRBJ2-5	CASSFNLLAGRETQYF	TGTGCCAGCAGCTTCAACCTACTAGCGGGAAGAGAGACCCAGTACTTC
TRBV9	TRBD1	many	TRBJ2-6	CASSVDRGDVLTF	TGTGCCAGCAGCGTCGACAGGGGTGACGTCCTGACTTTC
TRBV12-3/TRBV12-4	.	few	TRBJ1-1	CASSSLRAEAFF	TGTGCCAGCAGTTCCCTCAGGGCTGAAGCTTTCTTT
TRBV5-1	.	.	TRBJ2-1	CASSPGSGYNEQFF	TGCGCCAGCAGCCCCGGATCAGGCTACAATGAGCAGTTCTTC
TRBV5-1	.	few	TRBJ2-7	CATSGGTATYEQYF	TGCGCCACCTCTGGGGGGACAGCCACCTACGAGCAGTACTTC
TRBV7-2	TRBD1	many	TRBJ2-7	CASSLATGGHYEQYF	TGTGCCAGCAGCTTAGCGACAGGGGGCCACTACGAGCAGTACTTC
TRBV7-2	TRBD1	.	TRBJ2-7	CASSELGQGTYEQYF	TGTGCCAGCAGCGAACTCGGACAGGGCACCTACGAGCAGTACTTC
TRBV7-2	.	.	TRBJ2-2	CASNDPTDYTNTGELFF	TGTGCCAGCAACGATCCAACGGACTACACTAACACCGGGGAGCTGTTTTTT
TRBV4-1	.	.	TRBJ1-1	CASSQDSVGGEEAFF	TGCGCCAGCAGCCAAGATTCCGTCGGGGGCGAGGAAGCTTTCTTT
TRBV7-3	TRBD2	few	TRBJ2-1	CASSLKAGGYNEQFF	TGTGCCAGCAGCTTAAAGGCGGGAGGGTACAATGAGCAGTTCTTC
TRBV6-1	.	few	TRBJ1-5	CASSRLEPQHF	TGTGCCAGCAGTAGGTTGGAGCCCCAGCATTTT
TRBV20-1	.	.	TRBJ1-4	CSASKVLNEKLFF	TGCAGTGCTAGCAAGGTGCTCAATGAAAAACTGTTTTTT
TRBV10-3	.	.	TRBJ2-7	CAIWLGGQSYEQYF	TGTGCCATCTGGCTGGGGGGGCAATCCTACGAGCAGTACTTC
TRBV5-1	TRBD2	many	TRBJ2-1	CASSSTSQTGNEQFF	TGCGCCAGCAGCTCGACTAGCCAAACTGGGAATGAGCAGTTCTTC
TRBV9	.	few	TRBJ1-1	CASSVEGGASEAFF	TGTGCCAGCAGCGTAGAGGGAGGGGCCTCTGAAGCTTTCTTT
TRBV20-1	TRBD2	few	TRBJ2-4	CSASPLAGGNIQYF	TGCAGTGCTAGCCCACTAGCGGGAGGGAACATTCAGTACTTC
TRBV15	.	many	TRBJ2-4	CATSRDTENIQYF	TGTGCCACCAGCAGAGATACGGAAAACATTCAGTACTTC
TRBV6-5	TRBD1	few	TRBJ1-5	CASSSDRGNQPQHF	TGTGCCAGCAGTTCGGACAGGGGCAATCAGCCCCAGCATTTT
TRBV20-1	.	.	TRBJ1-5	CSASKENQPQHF	TGCAGTGCTAGTAAGGAGAATCAGCCCCAGCATTTT
TRBV3-1	.	.	TRBJ1-5	CASSQAYPSNQPQHF	TGTGCCAGCAGCCAAGCATATCCGAGCAATCAGCCCCAGCATTTT
TRBV3-1	.	many	TRBJ2-7	CASSQGAGTYEQYF	TGTGCCAGCAGCCAAGGGGCAGGGACCTACGAGCAGTACTTC
TRBV30	.	.	TRBJ2-7	CALTTDSYEQYF	TGTGCCTTAACGACTGACTCCTACGAGCAGTACTTC
TRBV12-3/TRBV12-4	.	.	TRBJ2-3	CASVPEGTPEHF	TGTGCCAGCGTACCCGAAGGGACCCCCGAGCATTTT
TRBV24-1	.	.	TRBJ2-7	CDAADTAYEQYF	TGCGATGCCGCGGACACAGCCTACGAGCAGTACTTC
TRBV20-1	.	few	TRBJ2-7	CSARIGPYEQYF	TGCAGTGCTAGAATCGGTCCCTACGAGCAGTACTTC
TRBV5-1	.	few	TRBJ2-7	CASSGSYAQYF	TGCGCCAGCAGCGGATCCTACGCGCAGTACTTC
TRBV15	.	.	TRBJ2-7	CATSPTPRKGYEQYF	TGTGCCACCAGCCCCACCCCGAGGAAGGGCTACGAGCAGTACTTC
TRBV5-6	.	.	TRBJ2-7	CASSFRLAHYEQYF	TGTGCCAGCAGCTTCCGGTTAGCGCACTACGAGCAGTACTTC
TRBV6-2/TRBV6-3	.	many	TRBJ2-5	CASSYGVAEETQYF	TGTGCCAGCAGTTACGGGGTAGCGGAAGAGACCCAGTACTTC
TRBV6-2/TRBV6-3	.	.	TRBJ2-2	CASSYWDGHRLNTGELFF	TGTGCCAGCAGTTATTGGGATGGACACCGACTGAACACCGGGGAGCTGTTTTTT
TRBV4-2	TRBD1	.	TRBJ2-7	CASSHYWTGGKPPYEQYF	TGTGCCAGCAGCCACTATTGGACAGGGGGCAAACCCCCCTACGAGCAGTACTTC
TRBV24-1	.	.	TRBJ2-2	CATSSGVTGELFF	TGTGCCACCAGTTCAGGGGTCACCGGGGAGCTGTTTTTT
TRBV7-8	TRBD2	few	TRBJ2-1	CASSPQPGLAAPSYNEQFF	TGTGCCAGCAGCCCACAGCCGGGACTAGCGGCTCCTTCCTACAATGAGCAGTTCTTC
TRBV2	TRBD2	.	TRBJ2-1	CASSEQGGRNEQFF	TGTGCCAGCAGTGAGCAGGGAGGGCGGAATGAGCAGTTCTTC
TRBV12-3/TRBV12-4	.	.	TRBJ1-5	CASSHPLQVGQPQHF	TGTGCCAGCAGTCACCCTTTGCAGGTCGGCCAGCCCCAGCATTTT
TRBV20-1	TRBD1	once	TRBJ2-3	CSATSGTGAPDTQYF	TGCAGTGCTACCTCCGGGACAGGGGCCCCAGATACGCAGTATTTT
TRBV7-9	TRBD1	few	TRBJ2-7	CASSLGQGADEQYF	TGTGCCAGCAGCTTAGGGCAGGGGGCCGACGAGCAGTACTTC
TRBV5-1	.	.	TRBJ2-3	CASSLVGGKTDTQYF	TGCGCCAGCAGCTTGGTCGGCGGGAAAACAGATACGCAGTATTTT
TRBV3-1	.	few	TRBJ2-1	CASSQEGGTGNEQFF	TGTGCCAGCAGCCAAGAGGGGGGAACGGGCAATGAGCAGTTCTTC
TRBV2	.	few	TRBJ1-5	CASSEGTSGQPQHF	TGTGCCAGCAGTGAAGGGACGTCTGGGCAGCCCCAGCATTTT
TRBV12-3/TRBV12-4	.	.	TRBJ1-2	CASSRTGHYGYTF	TGTGCCAGCAGTCGTACAGGGCACTATGGCTACACCTTC
TRBV5-5	.	few	TRBJ1-2	CASSLYHRVANYGYTF	TGTGCCAGCAGCTTGTATCACAGGGTTGCGAACTATGGCTACACCTTC
TRBV12-3/TRBV12-4	.	few	TRBJ2-6	CASSYTGFLGANVLTF	TGTGCCAGCAGTTATACAGGGTTCCTGGGGGCCAACGTCCTGACTTTC
TRBV5-1	.	many	TRBJ2-2	CASASFRSAQAGELFF	TGCGCCAGTGCGAGTTTCCGGAGCGCGCAAGCCGGGGAGCTGTTTTTT
TRBV7-3	.	few	TRBJ1-6	CASSLGGSSPLHF	TGTGCCAGCAGCTTAGGGGGCTCTTCACCCCTCCACTTT
TRBV20-1	.	.	TRBJ1-1	CSAETQGEAFF	TGCAGTGCTGAGACACAGGGAGAAGCTTTCTTT
TRBV7-8	.	.	TRBJ2-1	CASSADFEQFF	TGTGCCAGCAGCGCAGATTTTGAGCAGTTCTTC
TRBV7-9	.	few	TRBJ2-1	CASSSPSTRINEQFF	TGTGCCAGCAGCTCACCCTCGACTAGAATAAATGAGCAGTTCTTC